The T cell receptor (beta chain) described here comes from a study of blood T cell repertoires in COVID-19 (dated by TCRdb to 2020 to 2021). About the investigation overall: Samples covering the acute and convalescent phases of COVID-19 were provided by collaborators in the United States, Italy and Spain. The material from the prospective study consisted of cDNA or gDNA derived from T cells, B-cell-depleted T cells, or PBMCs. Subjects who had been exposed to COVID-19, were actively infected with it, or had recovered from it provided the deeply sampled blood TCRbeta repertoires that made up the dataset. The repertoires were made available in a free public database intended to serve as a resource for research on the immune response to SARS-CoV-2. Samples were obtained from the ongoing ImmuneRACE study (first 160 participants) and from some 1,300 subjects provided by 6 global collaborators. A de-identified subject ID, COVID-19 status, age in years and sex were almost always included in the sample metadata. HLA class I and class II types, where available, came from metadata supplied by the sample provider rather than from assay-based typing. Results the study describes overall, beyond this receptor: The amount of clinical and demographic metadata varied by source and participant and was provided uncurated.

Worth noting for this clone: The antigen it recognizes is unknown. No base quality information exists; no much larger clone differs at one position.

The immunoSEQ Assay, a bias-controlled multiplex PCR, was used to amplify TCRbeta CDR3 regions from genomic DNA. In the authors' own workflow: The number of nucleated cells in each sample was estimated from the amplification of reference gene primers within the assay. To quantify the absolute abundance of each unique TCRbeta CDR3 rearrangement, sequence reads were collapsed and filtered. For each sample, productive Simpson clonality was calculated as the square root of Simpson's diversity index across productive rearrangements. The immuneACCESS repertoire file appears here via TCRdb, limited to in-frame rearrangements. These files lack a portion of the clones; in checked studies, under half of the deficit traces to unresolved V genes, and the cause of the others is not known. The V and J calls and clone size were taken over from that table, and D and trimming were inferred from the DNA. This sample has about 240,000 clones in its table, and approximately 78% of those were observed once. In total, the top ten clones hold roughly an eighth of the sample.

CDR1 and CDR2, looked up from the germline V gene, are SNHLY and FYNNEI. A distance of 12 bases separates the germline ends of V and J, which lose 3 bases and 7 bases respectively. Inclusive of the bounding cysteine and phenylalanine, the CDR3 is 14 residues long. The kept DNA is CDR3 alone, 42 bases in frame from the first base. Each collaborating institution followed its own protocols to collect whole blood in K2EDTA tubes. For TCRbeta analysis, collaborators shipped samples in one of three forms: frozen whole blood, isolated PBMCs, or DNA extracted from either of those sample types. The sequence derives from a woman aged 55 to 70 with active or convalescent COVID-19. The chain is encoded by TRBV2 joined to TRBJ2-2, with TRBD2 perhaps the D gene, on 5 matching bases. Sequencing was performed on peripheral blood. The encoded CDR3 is CASSEYGVGGELFF. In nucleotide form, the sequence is TGTGCCAGCAGTGAGTACGGGGTCGGCGGGGAGCTGTTTTTT. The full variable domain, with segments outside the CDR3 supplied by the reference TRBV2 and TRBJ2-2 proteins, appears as EPEVTQTPSHQVTQMGQEVILRCVPISNHLYFYWYRQILGQKVEFLVSFYNNEISEKSEIFDDQFSVERPDGSNFTLKIRSTKLEDSAMYFCASSEYGVGGELFFGEGSRLTVL.